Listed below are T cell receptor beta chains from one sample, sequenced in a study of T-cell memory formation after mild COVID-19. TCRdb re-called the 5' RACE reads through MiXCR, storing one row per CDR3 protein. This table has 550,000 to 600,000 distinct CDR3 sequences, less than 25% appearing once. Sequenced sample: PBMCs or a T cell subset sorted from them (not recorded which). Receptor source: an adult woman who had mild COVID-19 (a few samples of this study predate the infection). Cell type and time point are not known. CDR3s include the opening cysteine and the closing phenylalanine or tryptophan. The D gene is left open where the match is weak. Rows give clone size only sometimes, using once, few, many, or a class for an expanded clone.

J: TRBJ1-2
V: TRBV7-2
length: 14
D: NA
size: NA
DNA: TGTGCCAGCAGCTTCTCGTCTGGGGCCGGTGGCTACACCTTC
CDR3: CASSFSSGAGGYTF

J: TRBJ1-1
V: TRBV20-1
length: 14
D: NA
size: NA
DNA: TGCAGTGCTAGAGAAATGGGTGCCGGGACTGAAGCTTTCTTT
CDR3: CSAREMGAGTEAFF

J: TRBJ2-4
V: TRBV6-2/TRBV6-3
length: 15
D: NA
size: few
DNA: TGTGCCAGCAGCCCCGAGGGAGGAGCCAAAAACATTCAGTACTTC
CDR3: CASSPEGGAKNIQYF

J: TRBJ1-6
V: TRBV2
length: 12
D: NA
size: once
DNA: TGTGCCAGCAGGGCAGTTAGTTCACCCCTCCACTTT
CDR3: CASRAVSSPLHF

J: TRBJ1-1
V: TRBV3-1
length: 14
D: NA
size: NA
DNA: TGTGCCAGCAGCCAAGTTAATAAGGGGACTGAAGCTTTCTTT
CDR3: CASSQVNKGTEAFF

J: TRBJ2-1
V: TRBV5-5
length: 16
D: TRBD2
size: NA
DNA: TGTGCCAGCAGCTTGGCCCGGCTAGCGGACCTCAATGAGCAGTTCTTC
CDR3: CASSLARLADLNEQFF

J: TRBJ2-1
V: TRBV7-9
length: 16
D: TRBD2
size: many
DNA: TGTGCCAGCAGCGTTCGTGGGACTAGCGGATACAATGAGCAGTTCTTC
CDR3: CASSVRGTSGYNEQFF

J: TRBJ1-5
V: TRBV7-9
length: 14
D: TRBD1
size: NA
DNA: TGTGCCAGCAGTGGACAGGGGTGGAATCAGCCCCAGCATTTT
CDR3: CASSGQGWNQPQHF

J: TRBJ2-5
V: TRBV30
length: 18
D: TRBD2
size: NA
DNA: TGTGCCTGGAGGGGACATTCAACTAGCGGGAGGGCCGGAGAGACCCAGTACTTC
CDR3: CAWRGHSTSGRAGETQYF

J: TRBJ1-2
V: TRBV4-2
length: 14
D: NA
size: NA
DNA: TGTGCCAGCAGCCAAGATCGTCAGTCCGCTGGCTACACCTTC
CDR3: CASSQDRQSAGYTF

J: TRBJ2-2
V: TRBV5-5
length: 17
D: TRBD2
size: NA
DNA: TGTGCCAGCAGACCCGGACTAGCGGGAGTTTTCACCGGGGAGCTGTTTTTT
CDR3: CASRPGLAGVFTGELFF

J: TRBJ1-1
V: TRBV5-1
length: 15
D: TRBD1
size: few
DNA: TGCGCCAGCAGCTGGAGGACAGGCGGGAACACTGAAGCTTTCTTT
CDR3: CASSWRTGGNTEAFF

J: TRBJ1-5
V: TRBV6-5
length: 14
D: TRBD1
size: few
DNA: TGTGCCAGCAGACCCGACAGGGCCAATCAGCCCCAGCATTTT
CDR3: CASRPDRANQPQHF

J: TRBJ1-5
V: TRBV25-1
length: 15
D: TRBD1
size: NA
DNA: TGTGCCAGCTCCTCTGACGGACAGGGACGCCAGCCCCAGCATTTT
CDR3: CASSSDGQGRQPQHF

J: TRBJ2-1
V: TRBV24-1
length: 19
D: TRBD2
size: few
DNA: TGTGCCACCAGTGCTATCTACCCAACTAGCGAGGAGCTGAGCGATGAGCAGTTCTTC
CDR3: CATSAIYPTSEELSDEQFF

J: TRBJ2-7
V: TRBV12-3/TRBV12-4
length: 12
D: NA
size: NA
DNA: TGTGCCAGCAAACGGGAAAACTACGAGCAGTACTTC
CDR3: CASKRENYEQYF

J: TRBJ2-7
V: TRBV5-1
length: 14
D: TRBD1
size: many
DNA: TGTGCCAGCAGCTTCGGACAGGGTCCCTACGAGCAGTACTTC
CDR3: CASSFGQGPYEQYF

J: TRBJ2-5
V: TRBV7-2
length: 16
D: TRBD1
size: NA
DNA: TGTGCCAGCAGCTACGGGACAGGGGGAGGTCAAGAGACCCAGTACTTC
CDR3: CASSYGTGGGQETQYF

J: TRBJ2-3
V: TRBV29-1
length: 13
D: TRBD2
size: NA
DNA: TGCAGCGTTCCTTTAGCGGGGGAGAATACGCAGTATTTT
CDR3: CSVPLAGENTQYF

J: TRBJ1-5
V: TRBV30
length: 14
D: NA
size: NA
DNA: TGTGCCTGGAGTGTAGAGGGGGAAAGTCAGCCCCAGCATTTT
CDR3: CAWSVEGESQPQHF

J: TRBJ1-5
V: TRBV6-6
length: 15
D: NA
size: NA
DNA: TGTGCCAGCAGTCCCTCAAGGGGAAGCAATCAGCCCCAGCATTTT
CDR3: CASSPSRGSNQPQHF

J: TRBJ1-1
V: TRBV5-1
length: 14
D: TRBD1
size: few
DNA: TGCGCCAGCAGCGGAAGGACAGGGGGCACTGAAGCTTTCTTT
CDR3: CASSGRTGGTEAFF

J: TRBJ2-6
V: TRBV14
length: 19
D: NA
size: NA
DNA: TGTGCCAGCAGCCAAGCTTCGGGACAAACCTTTACTGGGGCCAACGTCCTGACTTTC
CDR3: CASSQASGQTFTGANVLTF

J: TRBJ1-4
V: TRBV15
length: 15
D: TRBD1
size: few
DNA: TGTGCCACCAGCAGAGATACAGGGGATAATGAAAAACTGTTTTTT
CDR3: CATSRDTGDNEKLFF

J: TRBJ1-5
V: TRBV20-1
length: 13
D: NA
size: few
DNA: TGCAGTGCTCCTGCAGGGACCAATCAGCCCCAGCATTTT
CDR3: CSAPAGTNQPQHF

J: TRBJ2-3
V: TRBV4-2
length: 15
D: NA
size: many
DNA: TGTGCCAGCAGCCCCGGGACTGGAGACACAGATACGCAGTATTTT
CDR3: CASSPGTGDTDTQYF

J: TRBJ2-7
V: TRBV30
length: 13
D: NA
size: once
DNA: TGTGCCTGGGGGGCTGGGACCTCCTACGAGCAGTACTTC
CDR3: CAWGAGTSYEQYF

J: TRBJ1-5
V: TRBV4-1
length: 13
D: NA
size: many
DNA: TGCGCCAGCAGCCAAGATCGCCAACAGCCCCAGCATTTT
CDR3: CASSQDRQQPQHF

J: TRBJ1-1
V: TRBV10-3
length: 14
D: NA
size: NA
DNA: TGTGCCATCAGCTCGAACGGGCGGAACACTGAAGCTTTCTTT
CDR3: CAISSNGRNTEAFF

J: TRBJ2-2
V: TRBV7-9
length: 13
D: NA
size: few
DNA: TGTGCCAGCGGTCAGGTTGGAACCGGGGAGCTGTTTTTT
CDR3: CASGQVGTGELFF

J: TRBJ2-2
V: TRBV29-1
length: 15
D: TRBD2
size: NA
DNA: TGCAGCGCCTGGTCGGGAGGATCGAACACCGGGGAGCTGTTTTTT
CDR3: CSAWSGGSNTGELFF

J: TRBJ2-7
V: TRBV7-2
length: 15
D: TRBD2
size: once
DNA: TGTGCCAGCAGCTTAGACCTAGCGGGGACGGGGGAGCAGTACTTC
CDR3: CASSLDLAGTGEQYF

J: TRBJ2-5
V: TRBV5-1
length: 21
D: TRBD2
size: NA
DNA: TGCGCCAGCAGCTTGGGGCCTTCGGGGACTAGCGGGAGGTGGAGTGGAGAGACCCAGTACTTC
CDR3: CASSLGPSGTSGRWSGETQYF

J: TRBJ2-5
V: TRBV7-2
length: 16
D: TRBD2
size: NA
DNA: TGTGCCAGCAGCCGAGAATACGGGGGGTCTGGAGAGACCCAGTACTTC
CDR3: CASSREYGGSGETQYF

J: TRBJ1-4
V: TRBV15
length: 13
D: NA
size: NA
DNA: TGTGCCACATCAGGGAGAAGAGGTGAAAAACTGTTTTTT
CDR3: CATSGRRGEKLFF

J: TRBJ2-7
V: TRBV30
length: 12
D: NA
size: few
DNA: TGTGCCTGGACCGACTCCTCCGGGATCCGAAACTTC
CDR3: CAWTDSSGIRNF

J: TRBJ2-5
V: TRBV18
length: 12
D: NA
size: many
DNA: TGTGCCAGCTCCCCCCTGAGAGAGACCCAGTACTTC
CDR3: CASSPLRETQYF

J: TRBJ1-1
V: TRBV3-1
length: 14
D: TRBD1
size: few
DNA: TGTGCCAGCAGCCAAGGACAGGGGGCGACTGAAGCTTTCTTT
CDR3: CASSQGQGATEAFF

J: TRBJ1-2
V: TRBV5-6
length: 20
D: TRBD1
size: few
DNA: TGTGCCAGCAGCTTGTTAGTTTCCGGGACAGGGGTCCTTCCGAACTATGGCTACACCTTC
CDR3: CASSLLVSGTGVLPNYGYTF

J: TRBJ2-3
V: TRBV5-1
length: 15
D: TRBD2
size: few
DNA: TGCGCCAGCAGCTTGGGCGGGAGTACGTCAGATACGCAGTATTTT
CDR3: CASSLGGSTSDTQYF

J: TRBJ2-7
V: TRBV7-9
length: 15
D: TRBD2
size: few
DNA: TGTGCCAGCAGCCCCCAGGGAGGGACCTCCTACGAGCAGTACTTC
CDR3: CASSPQGGTSYEQYF

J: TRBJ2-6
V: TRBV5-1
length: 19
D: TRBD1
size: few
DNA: TGCGCCAGCAGCTTGAGGACAGGGGGATTTACCTCTGGGGCCAACGTCCTGACTTTC
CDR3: CASSLRTGGFTSGANVLTF

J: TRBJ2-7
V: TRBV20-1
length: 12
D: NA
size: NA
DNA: TGCAGTGCTAGAGTTAGCCGCTACGAGCAGTACTTC
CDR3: CSARVSRYEQYF

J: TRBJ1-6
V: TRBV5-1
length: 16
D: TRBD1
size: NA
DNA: TGCGCCAGCAGCTACGGGACAGGGGGACTTAATTCACCCCTCCACTTT
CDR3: CASSYGTGGLNSPLHF

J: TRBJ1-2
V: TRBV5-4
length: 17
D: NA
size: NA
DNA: TGTGCCAGCAGCTTGGCCGGTCAGGGAAGGCGCAACTATGGCTACACCTTC
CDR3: CASSLAGQGRRNYGYTF

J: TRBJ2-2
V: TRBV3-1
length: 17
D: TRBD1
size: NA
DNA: TGTGCCAGCACCCATCCTCCGGGACAGGGGAAAACCGGGGAGCTGTTTTTT
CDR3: CASTHPPGQGKTGELFF

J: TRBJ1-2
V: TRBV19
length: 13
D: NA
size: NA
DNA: TGTGCCAGTAATGAGGAGCGGAACTATGGCTACACCTTC
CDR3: CASNEERNYGYTF

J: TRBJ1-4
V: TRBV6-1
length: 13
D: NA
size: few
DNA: TGTGCCAGCAGTGAAGCAACAGGGCCGGTTCTGTTTTTT
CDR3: CASSEATGPVLFF